What follows are 29 T cell receptor beta chains derived from one specimen sequenced in a study of beta chain features in type 1 diabetes. Study-wide results and caveats: Shorter TCRB CDR3s, moderately but significantly so, marked every one of the four CD4+ subsets in Type 1 diabetes patients.

No antigen has been identified for these receptors. Expressed TCRB transcripts were sequenced after all isolated RNA was converted to cDNA. Profiling relied on immunoSEQ multiplex PCR, and the TCRdb table lists in-frame clones only, not all of them. The sample has some 660,000 clones; over 12% are singletons. Sequenced: naive CD4+ T cells from blood. The receptors derive from a young man with type 1 diabetes.

This clone was counted only a few times. The genes are TRBV28 and TRBJ1-5; perhaps TRBD1 as D (6 bases). Trimming left V 3 bases short and J 7 bases short, with 13 bases between. The CDR3 is 14 amino acids. Looked up from germline, CDR1 is MDHEN and CDR2 is SYDVKM. CDR3 DNA: TGTGCCAGCAGTTTCGAACAGGGTTACCAGCCCCAGCATTTT. This gives the protein CASSFEQGYQPQHF. Variable domain in full (rest from reference TRBV28 and TRBJ1-5): DVKVTQSSRYLVKRTGEKVFLECVQDMDHENMFWYRQDPGLGLRLIYFSYDVKMKEKGDIPEGYSVSREKKERFSLILESASTNQTSMYLCASSFEQGYQPQHFGDGTRLSIL.

Notes on this clone: Distinct nucleotide sequences in the sample also encode this CDR3. The CDR3: CASSPSQGYNEQFF. Written as DNA, the CDR3 is TGTGCCAGCTCACCATCACAGGGCTACAATGAGCAGTTCTTC. V and J are TRBV18 and TRBJ2-1; TRBD1 is a possible D gene (6 bases). The V and J ends lost 2 bases and 3 bases respectively, with 8 bases between them. The length of the CDR3 is 14 residues. Germline CDR1 and CDR2: KGHSH and LQKENI.

This clone turned up a few times. V gene TRBV7-9 combines with J gene TRBJ2-7; the D is unclear. Trimming removed 2 bases from V and 3 bases from J, with 5 bases in between. Germline V gene sequence: CDR1 SEHNR, CDR2 FQNEAQ (reference sequence). The CDR3 extends over 12 amino acids. The CDR3, as DNA: TGTGCCAGCAGCTTAAAGGTCTACGAGCAGTACTTC. Translation: CASSLKVYEQYF.

The gene calls are TRBV9 and TRBJ2-7, with D possibly being TRBD2 (6 bases). Germline CDR1 is SGDLS and CDR2 is YYNGEE. The CDR3 is 15 amino acids. The ends were cut back, 0 bases at V and 3 bases at J, with 13 bases in the middle. The CDR3: CASSVGLDVGYEQYF. CDR3 bases: TGTGCCAGCAGCGTAGGACTAGATGTAGGCTACGAGCAGTACTTC.

The rearrangement uses TRBV6-4 and TRBJ2-3; maybe TRBD2 (6 bases). CDR1 and CDR2 from the germline V gene are MRHNA and SNTAGT. The CDR3 extends over 15 amino acids. The V and J ends lost 0 bases and 1 base respectively, with 8 bases between them. The CDR3 region has the DNA TGTGCCAGCAGTGACTCTTTAGCGGGCACAGATACGCAGTATTTT. As protein: CASSDSLAGTDTQYF.

The chain couples TRBV6-5 to TRBJ2-7, with D perhaps matching TRBD1 (5 bases). The V gene lost 8 bases and the J gene lost 2 bases, with 10 bases spanning the gap. Germline CDR1 is MNHEY and CDR2 is SVGAGI. The CDR3 has 12 amino acids. CDR3 protein: CASWTRTYEQYF. The CDR3, as DNA: TGTGCCAGCTGGACACGGACCTACGAGCAGTACTTC.

J is TRBJ2-7 and V is TRBV6-1, with 7 bases matching TRBD2. Germline V lookup: CDR1 MNHNS, CDR2 SASEGT. The CDR3 spans 14 residues. The trim removed 1 base at V and 0 bases at J, leaving 0 bases unmatched. This CDR3 reads CASSEGGSSYEQYF. CDR3 nucleotides: TGTGCCAGCAGTGAAGGCGGGAGCTCCTACGAGCAGTACTTC.

The rearrangement links TRBV7-9 to TRBJ2-3; no firm D call. V was cut by 0 bases and J by 2 bases, with 6 bases left in between. Germline values: CDR1 SEHNR, CDR2 FQNEAQ (reference sequence). The CDR3 sequence is 14 residues long. CDR3 DNA: TGTGCCAGCAGCTTAGCAGGGATCACAGATACGCAGTATTTT. It translates to CASSLAGITDTQYF.

This clone has just a few counts. This rearrangement joins TRBV18 to TRBJ1-4; perhaps TRBD1 as D (5 bases). Germline V CDR1 and CDR2: KGHSH, LQKENI. V lost 5 bases and J 1 base, leaving 11 bases between the germline ends. The CDR3 is made up of 15 amino acids. The CDR3 DNA is TGTGCCAGCTCAGATGACAGAGGAACTAATGAAAAACTGTTTTTT. Protein: CASSDDRGTNEKLFF.

The chain uses TRBV5-6 and TRBJ2-7; D possibly corresponds to TRBD2 (6 bases). The germline gives CDR1 SGHDT, CDR2 YYEEEE. Trimming removed 1 base at V and 5 bases at J, with 16 bases between. This CDR3 spans 15 amino acids. CDR3 coding DNA: TGTGCCAGCAGCTTGTCTTCCGGGGCGGGGAACGAGCAGTACTTC. Translating gives CASSLSSGAGNEQYF.

The chain carries TRBV4-1 and TRBJ1-4; possible D gene TRBD1, 5 bases. Germline values: CDR1 MGHRA, CDR2 YSYEKL. CDR3 length equals 18 residues. The V gene lost 0 bases and the J gene lost 5 bases, with 19 bases spanning the gap. The CDR3: CASSQDRQGRVGNEKLFF. The CDR3 DNA sequence: TGCGCCAGCAGCCAAGATCGGCAGGGTAGAGTTGGGAATGAAAAACTGTTTTTT.

This chain connects TRBV30 to TRBJ2-1; D perhaps matches TRBD2 (6 bases). This CDR3 is 12 amino acids long. Trimming took 4 bases from V and 6 from J, leaving 10 bases between them. Germline CDR1 and CDR2: GTSNPN and SVGIG (reference sequence). CDR3 bases: TGTGCCTGGAACCTGGGGGGCAATGAGCAGTTCTTC. It yields the protein CAWNLGGNEQFF. The whole variable domain, remainder taken from reference TRBV30 and TRBJ2-1, is SQTIHQWPATLVQPVGSPLSLECTVEGTSNPNLYWYRQAAGRGLQLLFYSVGIGQISSEVPQNLSASRPQDRQFILSSKKLLLSDSGFYLCAWNLGGNEQFFGPGTRLTVL.

This clone was found a few times. The chain is built from TRBV30 and TRBJ1-5; D ambiguous. Germline values: CDR1 GTSNPN, CDR2 SVGIG (reference sequence). The CDR3 spans 13 residues. V shed 4 bases and J shed 5 bases, with 12 bases lying between them. The CDR3 protein is CAWTKGNDQPQHF. The CDR3 DNA is TGTGCCTGGACGAAGGGAAACGATCAGCCCCAGCATTTT.

The chain is built from TRBV2 and TRBJ2-3, with 7 bases aligning to TRBD2. V trimming: 9 bases; J trimming: 6 bases; junction bases outside the gene matches: 6. Germline V gene data show CDR1 as SNHLY and CDR2 as FYNNEI. This CDR3 region has 12 residues. The CDR3 protein is CARRGGSDTQYF. The CDR3 DNA sequence: TGTGCCAGGAGGGGAGGGTCGGATACGCAGTATTTT.

The CDR3 nucleotides are TGCGCCAGCAGCCCCAGAATACAGGGGTCCACCTACGAGCAGTACTTC. Protein sequence: CASSPRIQGSTYEQYF. The rearrangement joins TRBV5-1 to TRBJ2-7; 7 bases map to TRBD1. Looked up from germline, CDR1 is SGHRS and CDR2 is YFSETQ. Losses at the gene ends were 4 bases for V and 2 bases for J; bases not matched to a gene: 12. CDR3 length equals 16 residues.

This clone was seen only a few times. The rearrangement joins TRBV5-4 to TRBJ1-2, with 11 bases lining up with TRBD1. The CDR3 is 15 amino acids. After removal of 4 bases from V and 6 bases from J, the junction contained 8 bases not matched to a gene. Germline V gene sequence: CDR1 SGHNT, CDR2 YYREEE (reference sequence). The CDR3 loop is CASSPRTGGANGYTF. DNA for the CDR3: TGTGCCAGCAGCCCTAGGACAGGGGGCGCAAATGGCTACACCTTC.

This clone appeared a few times. The chain is built from TRBV7-9 and TRBJ1-2; D uncertain. The germline CDR1 and CDR2 sequences are SEHNR and FQNEAQ (reference sequence). Deletions cut 5 bases from V and 9 bases from J, with 10 bases between. The CDR3 sequence is 11 residues long. CDR3 nucleotides: TGTGCCAGCAGCCGGGCGATCAGCTACACCTTC. It codes for CASSRAISYTF.

This sequence joins TRBV18 and TRBJ1-1; D not resolved. This CDR3 is 14 amino acids long. CDR1 and CDR2 (germline): KGHSH, LQKENI. The V and J ends lost 2 bases and 0 bases respectively, with 7 bases between them. As DNA, the CDR3 is TGTGCCAGCTCACCAGCGGGAATGAACACTGAAGCTTTCTTT. This gives the protein CASSPAGMNTEAFF.

The table lists this clone with a few counts. This chain links TRBV7-8 with TRBJ1-1; a possible D gene is TRBD1 (6 bases). The CDR3 loop spans 13 amino acids. Germline CDR1 SGHVS, CDR2 FQNEAQ. V was clipped by 2 bases and J by 5 bases, with 9 bases between them. CDR3 region: CASSLIGGTEAFF. The CDR3 bases are TGTGCCAGCAGCTTAATAGGGGGTACTGAAGCTTTCTTT. The entire variable domain, with the rest obtained from reference TRBV7-8 and TRBJ1-1, is as follows: GAGVSQSPRYKVAKRGQDVALRCDPISGHVSLFWYQQALGQGPEFLTYFQNEAQLDKSGLPSDRFFAERPEGSVSTLKIQRTQQEDSAVYLCASSLIGGTEAFFGQGTRLTVV.

This clone was counted a few times. CDR3: CASSPTDRGRFSDGYTF. The CDR3 DNA is TGTGCCAGCAGTCCGACGGACAGGGGGCGTTTTAGTGATGGCTACACCTTC. This sequence joins TRBV25-1 and TRBJ1-2; TRBD1 agrees at 11 bases. This CDR3 has 17 residues. Unmatched junction bases numbered 14, after V lost 5 bases and J lost 6 bases. CDR1 and CDR2 from the germline V gene are MGHDK and SYGVNS.

In this sample, this clone turned up once. The chain carries TRBV15 and TRBJ2-7, with D possibly TRBD1 on 6 matching bases. Per germline, CDR1 LNHNV and CDR2 YYDKDF (reference sequence). V was trimmed by 1 base and J by 2 bases, leaving 9 bases between them. The CDR3 covers 14 residues. CDR3 residues: CATSRVKGAYEQYF. In nucleotides, the CDR3 is TGTGCCACCAGCAGAGTGAAGGGGGCCTACGAGCAGTACTTC.

This clone was observed a handful of times. The chain joins TRBV30 to TRBJ2-7; no clear D. CDR1 is GTSNPN, CDR2 SVGIG, per germline (reference sequence). This CDR3 is built from 12 residues. Trimming cost V 0 bases and J 5 bases, with 8 bases left between them. Here the CDR3 reads CAWSVGTHEQYF. CDR3 sequence (DNA): TGTGCCTGGAGTGTGGGAACGCACGAGCAGTACTTC.

This clone has only a few counts. CDR3 region: CASSASSGRNQPQHF. The CDR3 DNA reads as TGTGCCAGCAGCGCCTCATCAGGTAGGAATCAGCCCCAGCATTTT. V and J are TRBV9 and TRBJ1-5; D remains ambiguous. This CDR3 region has 15 residues. Per the germline V gene, CDR1 is SGDLS and CDR2 is YYNGEE. V was shortened by 3 bases and J by 4 bases, with 14 bases between the two germline ends.

CDR3 coding DNA: TGTGCCACCAGCAGAGATCGGCCGCGACAGGGGATAAGCGAGCAGTACTTC. It translates to CATSRDRPRQGISEQYF. V gene TRBV15 combines with J gene TRBJ2-7; TRBD1 matches at 8 bases. CDR1 is LNHNV and CDR2 is YYDKDF in the germline V gene (reference sequence). The CDR3 spans 17 residues. The V and J ends lost 0 bases and 6 bases, in that order; junction bases with no gene match: 13.

This clone was observed a few times. J is TRBJ1-2 and V is TRBV28, with 8 bases aligning to TRBD1. In germline, CDR1 is MDHEN, CDR2 SYDVKM. Trimming at V came to 6 bases and at J to 3 bases, leaving 6 bases not matched to a gene. This CDR3 is built from 14 residues. CDR3 nucleotide sequence: TGTGCCAGCAGATCCGGACAGGGTGACTATGGCTACACCTTC. This codes for CASRSGQGDYGYTF.

This clone was counted only a few times. CDR3: CASSFPGSLNTEAFF. CDR3 nucleotide sequence: TGTGCCAGCAGTTTTCCTGGCAGCTTGAACACTGAAGCTTTCTTT. The chain couples TRBV28 to TRBJ1-1, with D unresolved. The CDR3 spans 15 residues. CDR1 and CDR2 from the germline V gene are MDHEN and SYDVKM. V shed 3 bases and J shed 0 bases, with 11 bases lying between them.

This clone was picked up a small number of times. V and J are TRBV28 and TRBJ1-1, with TRBD1 identical over 9 bases. CDR1 and CDR2 (germline): MDHEN, SYDVKM. The CDR3 is 14 amino acids. J was trimmed by 3 bases and V by 5 bases; bases with no gene match: 4. Here the CDR3 reads CASSTGGADTEAFF. For the CDR3, the DNA is TGTGCCAGCAGTACAGGGGGCGCGGACACTGAAGCTTTCTTT.

This clone was seen a handful of times. The J gene is TRBJ2-2, the V gene TRBV5-1, with D possibly TRBD1 on 5 matching bases. CDR3 length equals 16 residues. V was cut by 5 bases and J by 1 base, with 15 bases left in between. The V gene's germline CDR1 is SGHRS and CDR2 YFSETQ. The CDR3 nucleotides are TGCGCCAGCAGACACCCAGGGATGGGGAACACCGGGGAGCTGTTTTTT. The encoded protein is CASRHPGMGNTGELFF.

This clone was seen more than once but under ten times. The chain links TRBV7-8 to TRBJ2-5; D unclear. Germline V CDR1 and CDR2: SGHVS, FQNEAQ. Trimming removed 4 bases from V and 5 bases from J, with 14 bases in between. The CDR3 contains 14 residues. In nucleotides, the CDR3 is TGTGCCAGCAGCTCCACGCCGGGTTTGGAGACCCAGTACTTC. Protein product: CASSSTPGLETQYF.